Presented here are 14 T cell receptor beta chains from one specimen sequenced in a study of cytomegalovirus exposure and HLA in healthy donors (dated by TCRdb to the late 2010s). The method was the immunoSEQ multiplex PCR assay. Entries here come from immuneACCESS through TCRdb and include only in-frame sequences with V and J called. Some clones fail to appear in such tables; in the studies checked, an unresolved V gene covers under half of the shortfall, and the cause of the remainder is unknown. In all, the sample holds about 200,000 clones, and 87% of those were seen once. The ten biggest clones cover approximately 2% of the sample. Sequencing used PBMCs. Source of these receptors: a young woman in good health and CMV-seropositive.

The chain employs TRBV7-9 and TRBJ2-7, with 10 bases aligning to TRBD2. The CDR3 is 14 amino acids. Trimming cost V 4 bases and J 4 bases; bases outside gene matches: 4. Per the germline V gene, CDR1 is SEHNR and CDR2 is FQNEAQ (reference sequence). The chain's CDR3 is CASSWGLASYEQYF. CDR3 DNA: TGTGCCAGCAGCTGGGGACTAGCGAGTTACGAGCAGTACTTC. Using reference TRBV7-9 and TRBJ2-7 for the parts outside the CDR3, the full variable domain is DTGVSQNPRHKITKRGQNVTFRCDPISEHNRLYWYRQTLGQGPEFLTYFQNEAQLEKSRLLSDRFSAERPKGSFSTLEIQRTEQGDSAMYLCASSWGLASYEQYFGPGTRLTVT.

The chain joins TRBV6-6 to TRBJ1-2; TRBD1 agrees at 9 bases. The CDR3 contains 15 residues. From germline, CDR1 is MNHNY and CDR2 SVGAGI (reference sequence). With 5 bases clipped from V and 3 bases from J, the junction kept 7 bases outside the gene matches. The chain's CDR3 is CASSATGTGHYGYTF. DNA for the CDR3: TGTGCCAGCAGTGCAACCGGGACAGGGCACTATGGCTACACCTTC.

J is TRBJ2-1 and V is TRBV30; 12 bases align to TRBD2. The CDR3 sequence is 18 residues long. Germline V gives CDR1 GTSNPN, CDR2 SVGIG (reference sequence). V lost 3 bases, J lost 7 bases, and 16 bases stayed unmatched. The CDR3 region is CAWSGLAGRFQEINEQFF. CDR3 nucleotide sequence: TGTGCCTGGAGCGGACTAGCGGGACGCTTTCAAGAAATAAATGAGCAGTTCTTC.

V gene TRBV9 combines with J gene TRBJ2-3, with D maybe TRBD2 (5 bases). The germline V gene encodes CDR1 SGDLS and CDR2 YYNGEE. This CDR3 spans 14 amino acids. Trimming took 0 bases from V and 2 from J, leaving 7 bases between them. This chain's CDR3 is CASSVGRDTDTQYF. CDR3 coding DNA: TGTGCCAGCAGCGTAGGACGGGACACAGATACGCAGTATTTT. Together with reference TRBV9 and TRBJ2-3, the CDR3 gives the full variable domain: DSGVTQTPKHLITATGQRVTLRCSPRSGDLSVYWYQQSLDQGLQFLIQYYNGEERAKGNILERFSAQQFPDLHSELNLSSLELGDSALYFCASSVGRDTDTQYFGPGTRLTVL.

The V gene is TRBV14, the J gene TRBJ1-5; no reliable D call. The V end was cut by 1 base, the J end by 7 bases, with 14 bases between. The CDR3 is 15 amino acids. Germline CDR1 SGHDN, CDR2 FVKESK. Written as DNA, the CDR3 is TGTGCCAGCAGCCAAGTATCGGGTTTTCGGCAGCCCCAGCATTTT. It codes for CASSQVSGFRQPQHF.

This clone was detected once. Other DNA sequences in this specimen translate into the identical CDR3. V usage is TRBV5-1 and J usage is TRBJ2-1; the match to TRBD2 covers 8 bases. The CDR3 has 16 residues. After removal of 0 bases from V and 1 base from J, the junction contained 3 bases not matched to a gene. The V gene's germline CDR1 is SGHRS and CDR2 YFSETQ. Written as DNA, the CDR3 is TGCGCCAGCAGCTTGGAGGCGGGAGGATCCTACAATGAGCAGTTCTTC. It is translated as CASSLEAGGSYNEQFF.

The gene calls are TRBV4-1 and TRBJ1-4; 7 bases agree with TRBD1. With 3 bases clipped from V and 8 bases from J, the junction kept 6 bases outside the gene matches. Germline lookup yields CDR1 MGHRA and CDR2 YSYEKL. This CDR3 region has 14 residues. As DNA, the CDR3 is TGCGCCAGCAGCCAGACAGGGATGGGCGAAAAACTGTTTTTT. Its protein is CASSQTGMGEKLFF.

The chain carries TRBV6-5 and TRBJ2-7; a weak D match, TRBD2 (6 bases). V gave up 2 bases and J gave up 6 bases, with 14 bases separating them. Germline lookup yields CDR1 MNHEY and CDR2 SVGAGI. The CDR3 has 14 residues. The CDR3 region has the DNA TGTGCCAGCAGTTACAACATCGAGGGAGGCGAGCAGTACTTC. Translation: CASSYNIEGGEQYF.

In its sample, this clone was seen a few times. The CDR3 sequence is CASTQGDQPQHF. CDR3 sequence (DNA): TGTGCCAGCACACAGGGGGATCAGCCCCAGCATTTT. This rearrangement joins TRBV18 to TRBJ1-5, with 8 bases identical to TRBD1. V was clipped by 8 bases and J by 5 bases; unmatched bases: 2. The germline CDR1 and CDR2 sequences are KGHSH and LQKENI. CDR3 size: 12 residues.

The gene calls are TRBV30 and TRBJ2-7; D not certain. Between the trimmed V and J ends, which lost 2 bases and 2 bases, there was a span of 7 bases. The CDR3 is made up of 12 amino acids. In germline, CDR1 is GTSNPN, CDR2 SVGIG (reference sequence). CDR3 coding DNA: TGTGCCTGGAGTTTACGGGCCTACGAGCAGTACTTC. This sequence encodes CAWSLRAYEQYF.

The chain recombines TRBV7-3 with TRBJ1-1, with D unresolved. The V gene's germline CDR1 is SGHTA and CDR2 FQGTGA. V was pared by 2 bases and J by 4 bases, with 8 bases between. This CDR3 contains 13 residues. CDR3 DNA: TGTGCCAGCAGCTTAGATTCCGGCACTGAAGCTTTCTTT. Translated, it gives CASSLDSGTEAFF.

This clone was observed once. The chain carries TRBV7-6 and TRBJ1-4, with D unresolved. Trimming stripped 3 bases from V and 3 bases from J, with 14 bases between. The CDR3 has 16 amino acids. The germline V gene encodes CDR1 SGHVS and CDR2 FNYEAQ. The CDR3 loop reads CASSLNGRVANEKLFF. The CDR3 bases are TGTGCCAGCAGCTTGAATGGGCGGGTTGCTAATGAAAAACTGTTTTTT. The whole variable domain, filled in from reference TRBV7-6 and TRBJ1-4, reads GAGVSQSPRYKVTKRGQDVALRCDPISGHVSLYWYRQALGQGPEFLTYFNYEAQQDKSGLPNDRFSAERPEGSISTLTIQRTEQRDSAMYRCASSLNGRVANEKLFFGSGTQLSVL.

This clone was observed a single time. The chain carries TRBV27 and TRBJ2-7; D gene unclear. V was cut by 4 bases and J by 4 bases, with 5 bases left in between. Germline CDR1 MNHEY, CDR2 SMNVEV (reference sequence). The CDR3 is 11 amino acids. CDR3 nucleotide sequence: TGTGCCAGCAGTTCTTATTACGAGCAGTACTTC. Amino acid sequence: CASSSYYEQYF.

The chain employs TRBV7-6 and TRBJ2-3, with a weak D call TRBD2 (5 bases). This CDR3 has 18 amino acids. With 5 bases removed from V and 0 bases from J, the gap between germline ends came to 21 bases. In germline, CDR1 is SGHVS, CDR2 FNYEAQ. The chain's CDR3 is CASSLRTYISASTDTQYF. CDR3 bases: TGTGCCAGCAGCCTACGGACTTATATTAGCGCTAGCACAGATACGCAGTATTTT. Looking up the rest from reference TRBV7-6 and TRBJ2-3 gives the full variable domain: GAGVSQSPRYKVTKRGQDVALRCDPISGHVSLYWYRQALGQGPEFLTYFNYEAQQDKSGLPNDRFSAERPEGSISTLTIQRTEQRDSAMYRCASSLRTYISASTDTQYFGPGTRLTVL.